One and the same sample provided the 12 T cell receptor beta chains below, sequenced in a study of blood T cell repertoires in COVID-19. The table came from immunoSEQ multiplex PCR; TCRdb's copy has only in-frame clones and leaves some out. The repertoire holds roughly 87,000 clones, 75% seen once, with 3.5% to 4.5% in the top ten. Sequencing input: peripheral blood. The receptors were gathered from a woman aged 50 to 65 with acute or convalescent COVID-19.

This clone was observed a handful of times. This sequence joins TRBV7-2 and TRBJ2-7; D not resolved. Trimming took 2 bases from V and 1 from J, leaving 12 bases between them. The CDR3 is 15 amino acids. CDR1 and CDR2 (germline): SGHTA, FQGNSA. CDR3 coding DNA: TGTGCCAGCAGCTTACAAGCGTCTTATTCCTACGAGCAGTACTTC. Encoded protein: CASSLQASYSYEQYF.

V usage is TRBV19 and J usage is TRBJ1-2, with D uncertain. The CDR3 spans 13 residues. The germline CDR1 and CDR2 sequences are LNHDA and SQIVND (reference sequence). Between the trimmed V and J ends, which lost 6 bases and 0 bases, there was a span of 8 bases. The CDR3 nucleotides are TGTGCCAGTAGATACGGTCCTAACTATGGCTACACCTTC. This translates into CASRYGPNYGYTF.

The sample holds a few counts of this clone. This rearrangement joins TRBV5-1 to TRBJ2-3, with D hard to call. Germline loops: CDR1 SGHRS, CDR2 YFSETQ. The CDR3 contains 16 residues. V was shortened by 0 bases and J by 1 base, with 12 bases between the two germline ends. CDR3 in DNA: TGCGCCAGCAGCTTGGACAGCTTGGTGGGCACAGATACGCAGTATTTT. It translates to CASSLDSLVGTDTQYF.

The rearrangement links TRBV10-3 to TRBJ1-5, with 7 nucleotides matching TRBD1. From germline, CDR1 is ENHRY and CDR2 SYGVKD. The ends lost 3 bases at V and 5 bases at J; junction bases unmatched: 7. This CDR3 contains 15 residues. The CDR3 here is CAISELDRVDQPQHF. The CDR3 nucleotides are TGTGCCATCAGTGAACTCGACAGGGTGGATCAGCCCCAGCATTTT.

In DNA, the CDR3 is TGTGCCAGCAGTTTGGGTATGACAGGGGGCGCAGATACGCAGTATTTT. Amino acids: CASSLGMTGGADTQYF. J is TRBJ2-3 and V is TRBV28; TRBD1 aligns across 10 bases. The CDR3 covers 16 residues. Germline V CDR1 and CDR2: MDHEN, SYDVKM. The V gene end was trimmed by 3 bases and the J gene end by 4 bases; junction bases not matched to a gene: 7.

The J gene is TRBJ1-2, the V gene TRBV2, with D unresolved. V dropped 7 bases and J dropped 2 bases, with 11 bases sitting between them. From germline, CDR1 is SNHLY and CDR2 FYNNEI. The CDR3 has 13 residues. The CDR3 protein is CASNSDKNYGYTF. The DNA for the CDR3 is TGTGCCAGCAATTCCGACAAGAACTATGGCTACACCTTC.

This clone was observed a handful of times. At the DNA level, this CDR3 is encoded by other sequences in the same sample as well. This sequence joins TRBV19 and TRBJ1-1, with D unresolved. The CDR3 contains 13 residues. CDR1 is LNHDA and CDR2 is SQIVND in the germline V gene (reference sequence). V was cut by 3 bases and J by 0 bases, with 5 bases left in between. CDR3 sequence reads: CASSISLNTEAFF. Here the CDR3 DNA reads TGTGCCAGTAGTATTAGTTTGAACACTGAAGCTTTCTTT.

This chain uses TRBV7-2 with TRBJ1-5, with D unclear. V was clipped by 3 bases and J by 6 bases, with 15 bases between them. This CDR3 contains 15 residues. The germline gives CDR1 SGHTA, CDR2 FQGNSA. For the CDR3, the DNA is TGTGCCAGCAGCTTGCCCAGTGGGCGGGGTCAGCCCCAGCATTTT. Protein product: CASSLPSGRGQPQHF.

The genes are TRBV6-1 and TRBJ1-2; tentatively, D is TRBD1 (6 bases). Germline values: CDR1 MNHNS, CDR2 SASEGT. The CDR3 totals 14 residues. The ends were cut back, 2 bases at V and 3 bases at J, with 10 bases in the middle. The CDR3 is CASSESQGDYGYTF. The CDR3 region has the DNA TGTGCCAGCAGTGAATCACAGGGAGACTATGGCTACACCTTC.

The chain combines TRBV3-1 (or the pseudogene TRBV3-2) with TRBJ2-7; TRBD1 matches 7 bases. Germline loops: CDR1 LGHDT, CDR2 YNNKEL (reference sequence). V shed 1 base, J shed 2 bases, and the junction held 5 bases outside the gene matches. The CDR3 consists of 15 residues. The CDR3 loop reads CASSQGVGTAYEQYF. CDR3 nucleotide sequence: TGTGCCAGCAGCCAAGGGGTGGGGACAGCCTACGAGCAGTACTTC.

V usage is TRBV4-1 and J usage is TRBJ2-3, with 9 bases fitting TRBD2. The V gene's germline CDR1 is MGHRA and CDR2 YSYEKL. This CDR3 is built from 16 residues. V was pared by 4 bases and J by 4 bases, with 9 bases of the junction left unmatched. CDR3 coding DNA: TGCGCCAGCAGCCCCGCGGGGCGGGGGGGGGCAGATACGCAGTATTTT. It specifies CASSPAGRGGADTQYF.

The gene calls are TRBV7-9 and TRBJ2-2, with TRBD1 matching 10 bases. This CDR3 has 16 amino acids. V lost 5 bases and J lost 2; bases outside the gene matches: 5. Per the germline V gene, CDR1 is SEHNR and CDR2 is FQNEAQ (reference sequence). The CDR3 region has the DNA TGTGCCAGCAGCCTAAGGACAGGGGGAAACACCGGGGAGCTGTTTTTT. This encodes CASSLRTGGNTGELFF.